Each of the 27 T cell receptor beta chains below was sequenced from the same sample in a study of beta chain features in type 1 diabetes (dated by TCRdb to 2017 to 2018). Library preparation used the immunoSEQ multiplex PCR assay. The entire amount of isolated RNA was reverse transcribed using the High Capacity cDNA Reverse Transcription Kit, so the sequenced TCRB transcripts were expressed ones. Imported from immuneACCESS, the table was reduced by TCRdb to in-frame sequences with V and J called. These copies leave out some clones; in studies compared against another copy, an unresolved V gene accounts for under half, and the cause of the remainder is not known. Within this sample are 140,000 or so clones, with 8.5% to 12% of them counted one time only. Roughly 1.3% of the sample belongs to the ten largest clones. The sample taken for sequencing was naive CD4+ T cells from blood. The meaning of the sample's cell subset or site label: true naive CD4+ T cells. The receptors originated from a man between 18 and 35 years old in good health.

This clone has a handful of counts. CDR3 DNA sequence: TGTGCCAGCAGCGTAGCAGGGTTTCCACCCCTCCACTTT. Amino acid sequence: CASSVAGFPPLHF. The chain carries TRBV9 and TRBJ1-6, with D tentatively TRBD1 (5 bases). CDR1 is SGDLS and CDR2 is YYNGEE in the germline V gene. V dropped 0 bases and J dropped 11 bases, with 9 bases sitting between them. The CDR3 spans 13 residues.

This clone was picked up a small number of times. The CDR3 sequence: CATSSRQGGNQPQHF. DNA for the CDR3: TGTGCCACCAGCAGTAGACAGGGAGGCAATCAGCCCCAGCATTTT. This chain connects TRBV15 to TRBJ1-5, with 7 nucleotides matching TRBD1. CDR1 and CDR2 (germline): LNHNV, YYDKDF (reference sequence). Trimming cost V 3 bases and J 2 bases; bases outside gene matches: 4. The CDR3 length is 15 residues.

The chain recombines TRBV15 with TRBJ1-5; 10 nucleotides line up with TRBD1. Looked up from germline, CDR1 is LNHNV and CDR2 is YYDKDF (reference sequence). The CDR3 covers 16 residues. V dropped 1 base and J dropped 8; count of bases not matched to a gene: 8. CDR3 sequence: CATSRAGTGVWEPQHF. The CDR3 region has the DNA TGTGCCACCAGCAGAGCAGGGACAGGGGTCTGGGAGCCCCAGCATTTT.

In its sample, this clone was seen a few times. The chain couples TRBV6-5 to TRBJ1-6; D not certain. Germline V CDR1 and CDR2: MNHEY, SVGAGI. Trimming took off 6 bases at V and 8 bases at J, with 8 bases between the two ends. This CDR3 region has 12 residues. For the CDR3, the DNA is TGTGCCAGCAGCGAGGGCGATTCACCCCTCCACTTT. Amino acid sequence: CASSEGDSPLHF.

The V and J genes are TRBV16 and TRBJ1-4, with 8 bases identical to TRBD1. Losses at the gene ends were 4 bases for V and 6 bases for J; bases not matched to a gene: 4. This CDR3 has 14 residues. Germline values: CDR1 KGHSY, CDR2 FQNENV. The CDR3, as DNA: TGTGCCAGCAGCCCCCAGGGGGCGGATGAAAAACTGTTTTTT. It encodes CASSPQGADEKLFF.

This chain joins TRBV9 and TRBJ2-7, with a weak D call TRBD1 (6 bases). The CDR3 spans 17 residues. The V end lost 0 bases, the J end lost 2 bases, and 18 bases lay between the germline ends. From germline, CDR1 is SGDLS and CDR2 YYNGEE. CDR3 DNA: TGTGCCAGCAGCGTAGATTCTAGGACAGAAATCGCCTACGAGCAGTACTTC. Translating it yields CASSVDSRTEIAYEQYF.

This clone appeared many times. The chain employs TRBV29-1 and TRBJ2-7; TRBD2 is a possible D gene (5 bases). This CDR3 has 11 amino acids. V was pared by 8 bases and J by 4 bases, with 12 bases between. In germline, CDR1 is SQVTM, CDR2 ANQGSEA. The CDR3 loop reads CSPPGEYEQYF. In DNA, the CDR3 is TGCAGCCCCCCCGGGGAGTACGAGCAGTACTTC.

The genes are TRBV2 and TRBJ1-1, with 7 bases identical to TRBD1. CDR3 size: 14 residues. The germline CDR1 and CDR2 sequences are SNHLY and FYNNEI. The junction had 9 bases not matched to a gene; V was cut back by 6 bases and J by 5 bases. The CDR3 DNA reads as TGTGCCAGCAGCGTGTCAGGGGGTAATACTGAAGCTTTCTTT. Its protein is CASSVSGGNTEAFF.

The J gene is TRBJ2-3, the V gene TRBV9, with 9 bases that match TRBD1. Germline assignment: CDR1 SGDLS and CDR2 YYNGEE. V lost 3 bases to trimming and J lost 4 bases; unmatched junction nucleotides: 6. The CDR3 is 15 amino acids. The CDR3 here is CASSEGTGLADTQYF. CDR3 sequence (DNA): TGTGCCAGCAGCGAGGGGACAGGGTTGGCAGATACGCAGTATTTT.

The rearrangement uses TRBV7-2 and TRBJ2-3; D is unresolved. V was shortened by 6 bases and J by 4 bases, with 8 bases between the two germline ends. The CDR3 extends over 12 amino acids. CDR1 and CDR2 from the germline V gene are SGHTA and FQGNSA. The CDR3 DNA reads as TGTGCCAGCAGGTTGTCTCCAGATACGCAGTATTTT. Translating it yields CASRLSPDTQYF.

This clone was seen ten or more times. This chain joins TRBV28 and TRBJ2-1, with TRBD1 identical over 8 bases. There are 15 residues in the CDR3. V shed 4 bases and J 0 bases; nucleotides not matched to a gene: 2. Germline V gene data show CDR1 as MDHEN and CDR2 as SYDVKM. CDR3 in DNA: TGTGCCAGCAGTTCAGGGACAGGCTCCTACAATGAGCAGTTCTTC. This sequence encodes CASSSGTGSYNEQFF.

The chain is built from TRBV7-2 and TRBJ1-5; TRBD1 matches 7 bases. V shed 1 base, J shed 6 bases, and the junction held 9 bases outside the gene matches. The CDR3 sequence is 16 residues long. Germline-derived CDR1 and CDR2 are SGHTA and FQGNSA. DNA of the CDR3: TGTGCCAGCAGCTTAGGCGCAGGGGGATCGGCTCAGCCCCAGCATTTT. Encoded protein: CASSLGAGGSAQPQHF.

This clone has only a few counts. The V call is TRBV11-2, the J call TRBJ1-4; D unclear. The germline V gene encodes CDR1 SGHAT and CDR2 FQNNGV. With 0 bases removed from V and 8 bases from J, the gap between germline ends came to 4 bases. This CDR3 region has 12 residues. The CDR3 here is CASSLDREKLFF. CDR3 DNA: TGTGCCAGCAGCTTAGACCGGGAAAAACTGTTTTTT.

The chain employs TRBV7-2 and TRBJ1-2; 9 nucleotides agree with TRBD1. The CDR3 is made up of 14 amino acids. After removal of 5 bases from V and 3 bases from J, the junction contained 4 bases not matched to a gene. Per the germline V gene, CDR1 is SGHTA and CDR2 is FQGNSA. The chain's CDR3 is CASSPRTGDYGYTF. DNA for the CDR3: TGTGCCAGCAGCCCCCGGACAGGGGACTATGGCTACACCTTC.

In its sample, this clone was seen many times. CDR3: CASSQQGYEQYF. In nucleotides, the CDR3 is TGTGCCAGCAGCCAACAGGGATACGAGCAGTACTTC. The chain joins TRBV7-9 to TRBJ2-7, with a weak D call TRBD1 (6 bases). V dropped 5 bases and J dropped 4 bases, with 9 bases sitting between them. The CDR3 contains 12 residues. The germline V gene encodes CDR1 SEHNR and CDR2 FQNEAQ (reference sequence).

Comment on this clone: At one end the junction does not follow the germline gene, possibly because of a read error. This sequence joins TRBV25-1 and TRBJ1-1, with a weak D call TRBD1 (5 bases). Per the germline V gene, CDR1 is MGHDK and CDR2 is SYGVNS. The CDR3 is made up of 15 amino acids. The CDR3 DNA follows: TGTGCCAGCACTGAACCGGGACGGGGGGGGACTGAAGCTTTCTTT. The encoded protein is CASTEPGRGGTEAFF. Based on the CDR3 plus reference TRBV25-1 and TRBJ1-1, the full variable domain is EADIYQTPRYLVIGTGKKITLECSQTMGHDKMYWYQQDPGMELHLIHYSYGVNSTEKGDLSSESTVSRIRTEHFPLTLESARPSHTSQYLCASTEPGRGGTEAFFGQGTRLTVV.

The chain employs TRBV18 and TRBJ2-6, with D unclear. The CDR3 contains 15 residues. Looked up from germline, CDR1 is KGHSH and CDR2 is LQKENI. The ends were cut back, 2 bases at V and 3 bases at J, with 8 bases in the middle. The CDR3 DNA sequence: TGTGCCAGCTCACCAGCTTTAGTTGGGGCCAACGTCCTGACTTTC. Translating gives CASSPALVGANVLTF.

This chain links TRBV18 with TRBJ2-5; no clear D gene. The germline CDR1 and CDR2 sequences are KGHSH and LQKENI. The V and J ends lost 2 bases and 3 bases respectively, with 10 bases between them. The CDR3 sequence is 14 residues long. CDR3 sequence: CASSPSNREETQYF. Written as DNA, the CDR3 is TGTGCCAGCTCACCAAGTAACAGAGAAGAGACCCAGTACTTC.

The chain is built from TRBV11-1 and TRBJ2-1; 10 bases fit TRBD1. The length of the CDR3 is 16 residues. CDR1 is SGHAT and CDR2 is FQDESV in the germline V gene (reference sequence). The junction had 10 bases not matched to a gene; V was cut back by 5 bases and J by 6 bases. CDR3 amino acids: CASSQRGTGDGNEQFF. The CDR3 nucleotides are TGTGCCAGCAGCCAGAGGGGGACAGGGGACGGCAATGAGCAGTTCTTC.

V gene TRBV27 combines with J gene TRBJ2-1; D ambiguous. Trimming pared 3 bases from V and 8 bases from J, leaving 11 bases between. The CDR3 consists of 13 residues. Germline V lookup: CDR1 MNHEY, CDR2 SMNVEV (reference sequence). Here the CDR3 DNA reads TGTGCCAGCAGTTTCACATACGCGGATGAGCAGTTCTTC. Its translation is CASSFTYADEQFF.

A few counts support this clone. This chain's CDR3 is CATSREERRDTQYF. In DNA form, the CDR3 reads TGTGCCACCAGCAGAGAGGAAAGGAGGGATACGCAGTATTTT. This chain joins TRBV15 and TRBJ2-3; TRBD2 might be the D (5 bases). V shed 0 bases and J shed 6 bases, with 10 bases lying between them. CDR1 and CDR2 from the germline V gene are LNHNV and YYDKDF (reference sequence). The CDR3 totals 14 residues.

This clone came up a few times. The V call is TRBV27, the J call TRBJ2-1; 12 bases align to TRBD2. With V trimmed by 5 bases and J by 4 bases, 3 bases remained unmatched. The CDR3 spans 15 residues. Germline V gene lookup returns CDR1 MNHEY and CDR2 SMNVEV (reference sequence). This chain's CDR3 is CASSPGLAGYNEQFF. Here the CDR3 DNA reads TGTGCCAGCAGTCCCGGACTAGCGGGGTACAATGAGCAGTTCTTC.

The V and J genes are TRBV7-9 and TRBJ1-2; D unresolved. Germline assignment: CDR1 SEHNR and CDR2 FQNEAQ (reference sequence). Trimming pared 1 base from V and 8 bases from J, leaving 8 bases between. This CDR3 contains 12 residues. This CDR3 is CASSLDGEGYTF. The CDR3, as DNA: TGTGCCAGCAGCTTAGACGGGGAGGGCTACACCTTC.

This clone was detected a few times. The chain employs TRBV5-1 and TRBJ2-5; 10 bases line up with TRBD1. TRBJ2-7 explains the end of the DNA better; the J call may be wrong. Germline lookup yields CDR1 SGHRS and CDR2 YFSETQ. The CDR3 spans 16 residues. The DNA of the CDR3 is TGCGCCAGCAGCAAGGCCACCGGGACAGGGGTTCTCGAGCAGTACTTC. Protein product: CASSKATGTGVLEQYF.

The table lists this clone with a few counts. The CDR3 nucleotides read TGTGCCAGCAGCGCACGGGGGGGCGGTTTTAATGAGCAGTTCTTC. Residues: CASSARGGGFNEQFF. The chain couples TRBV7-2 to TRBJ2-1; 8 bases align to TRBD2. CDR3 size: 15 residues. The V gene end was trimmed by 5 bases and the J gene end by 7 bases; junction bases not matched to a gene: 10. Germline loops: CDR1 SGHTA, CDR2 FQGNSA.

This clone occurred a few times. This chain connects TRBV19 to TRBJ1-4, with TRBD1 matching over 10 bases. The CDR3 totals 13 residues. Germline values: CDR1 LNHDA, CDR2 SQIVND (reference sequence). The V gene end was trimmed by 8 bases and the J gene end by 8 bases; junction bases not matched to a gene: 5. CDR3: CASGPGQGEKLFF. The CDR3 DNA follows: TGTGCCAGTGGGCCGGGACAGGGGGAAAAACTGTTTTTT.

This clone was seen a handful of times. The gene calls are TRBV27 and TRBJ2-3; 11 bases are shared with TRBD1. J lost 5 bases, V lost 6 bases, and 7 bases had no gene match. There are 15 residues in the CDR3. Per germline, CDR1 MNHEY and CDR2 SMNVEV (reference sequence). The CDR3 DNA reads TGTGCCAGCAGACGGGGACAGGGGGTTGTAGATACGCAGTATTTT. Translation gives CASRRGQGVVDTQYF.